These 14 T cell receptor beta chains were sequenced from one sample in a study of blood T cell repertoires in COVID-19 (TCRdb year 2020). Library preparation employed the immunoSEQ multiplex PCR assay. In its TCRdb copy, this immuneACCESS table keeps in-frame sequences only and misses some clones. Where compared with another copy, unresolved V genes explain less than half of these, and the others have no known cause. For this sample the table gives approximately 350,000 clones, of which 85% to 90% were detected only once. 0.9% to 1.1% of the sample is held by the ten biggest clonotypes. The sequenced material came from PBMCs or T cells enriched from blood (not recorded which). These TCRs come from a man aged 18 to 30 who had recovered from COVID-19.

The J gene is TRBJ1-2, the V gene TRBV2; unclear D gene. CDR3 length: 14 residues. V lost 1 base to trimming and J lost 8 bases, with 14 bases between them. Germline V gene sequence: CDR1 SNHLY, CDR2 FYNNEI. CDR3 loop: CASSEGRYPQGYTF. The DNA for the CDR3 is TGTGCCAGCAGTGAAGGGAGATACCCCCAGGGCTACACCTTC.

This clone has a handful of counts. This chain joins TRBV4-3 and TRBJ2-1; D might be TRBD1 (6 bases). V shed 0 bases and J shed 0 bases, with 9 bases lying between them. Per the germline V gene, CDR1 is LGHNA and CDR2 is YSLEER. CDR3 length equals 16 residues. The CDR3 here is CASSQDQGYSYNEQFF. CDR3 nucleotide sequence: TGCGCCAGCAGCCAAGATCAGGGGTACTCCTACAATGAGCAGTTCTTC.

This rearrangement joins TRBV30 to TRBJ2-4; the D is unclear. V was pared by 0 bases and J by 1 base, with 10 bases between. This CDR3 is built from 15 residues. Germline V CDR1 and CDR2: GTSNPN, SVGIG (reference sequence). The CDR3 protein is CAWSVFVGAKNIQYF. The CDR3 DNA follows: TGTGCCTGGAGTGTCTTTGTCGGGGCCAAAAACATTCAGTACTTC.

As for this clone: The junction departs from the called germline gene at one end, perhaps through a read error. This chain connects TRBV29-1 to TRBJ1-1; TRBD1 might be the D (6 bases). Germline V gene data show CDR1 as SQVTM and CDR2 as ANQGSEA. This CDR3 has 12 amino acids. CDR3 sequence: CSGRQGNAEAFF. CDR3 nucleotides: TGCAGCGGGCGTCAGGGGAACGCTGAAGCTTTCTTT.

The V and J genes are TRBV9 and TRBJ1-1; 8 nucleotides line up with TRBD1. Germline CDR1 is SGDLS and CDR2 is YYNGEE. CDR3 size: 17 residues. The junction had 13 bases not matched to a gene; V was cut back by 0 bases and J by 6 bases. In DNA, the CDR3 is TGTGCCAGCAGCGTAGCCGGGACAGGACAAGGTAGGGCTGAAGCTTTCTTT. It yields the protein CASSVAGTGQGRAEAFF.

The V and J genes are TRBV11-2 and TRBJ1-2; 7 nucleotides line up with TRBD1. Germline-derived CDR1 and CDR2 are SGHAT and FQNNGV. V shed 1 base, J shed 4 bases, and the junction held 3 bases outside the gene matches. The CDR3 extends over 14 amino acids. This chain's CDR3 is CASSLGQGVYGYTF. The CDR3 DNA reads as TGTGCCAGCAGCTTAGGACAGGGCGTCTATGGCTACACCTTC.

The chain combines TRBV29-1 with TRBJ1-5, with TRBD1 matching over 8 bases. There are 13 residues in the CDR3. The germline V gene has CDR1 SQVTM and CDR2 ANQGSEA. Losses at the gene ends were 4 bases for V and 2 bases for J; bases not matched to a gene: 1. The CDR3 DNA follows: TGCAGCGTTGGGACAGGGCGCAATCAGCCCCAGCATTTT. Its translation is CSVGTGRNQPQHF.

J is TRBJ2-1 and V is TRBV11-1; maybe TRBD1 (5 bases). Per the germline V gene, CDR1 is SGHAT and CDR2 is FQDESV (reference sequence). V lost 6 bases and J 8 bases, leaving 11 bases between the germline ends. The CDR3 is 12 amino acids. For the CDR3, the DNA is TGTGCCAGCAGAAAAGGGGTCGATGAGCAGTTCTTC. Encoded protein: CASRKGVDEQFF.

This clone is a singleton in its sample. The chain links TRBV27 to TRBJ2-2, with unresolved D. The CDR3 consists of 13 residues. V lost 8 bases to trimming and J lost 7 bases, with 14 bases between them. Germline loops: CDR1 MNHEY, CDR2 SMNVEV (reference sequence). The CDR3 DNA sequence: TGTGCCAGCCTCAAGATTAGTAACGGGGAGCTGTTTTTT. Protein product: CASLKISNGELFF.

This chain links TRBV6-5 with TRBJ1-4; 8 bases line up with TRBD1. The CDR3 runs 15 residues. CDR1 is MNHEY, CDR2 SVGAGI, per germline. V trimming: 7 bases; J trimming: 7 bases; junction bases outside the gene matches: 11. CDR3 nucleotides: TGTGCCAGCAAAAAGTCCCACAGGGGGGTTGAAAAACTGTTTTTT. Its protein is CASKKSHRGVEKLFF.

The rearrangement uses TRBV28 and TRBJ2-1, with D maybe TRBD2 (7 bases). The CDR3 consists of 14 residues. Germline CDR1 is MDHEN and CDR2 is SYDVKM. Trimming pared 11 bases from V and 7 bases from J, leaving 21 bases between. The CDR3 loop is CAHTGRERGNEQFF. CDR3 nucleotides: TGTGCCCACACTGGGCGGGAGAGGGGGAATGAGCAGTTCTTC. The full variable domain, rest sourced from reference TRBV28 and TRBJ2-1, is DVKVTQSSRYLVKRTGEKVFLECVQDMDHENMFWYRQDPGLGLRLIYFSYDVKMKEKGDIPEGYSVSREKKERFSLILESASTNQTSMYLCAHTGRERGNEQFFGPGTRLTVL.

The V gene is TRBV4-2, the J gene TRBJ1-4, with D possibly TRBD1 on 6 matching bases. Between the trimmed V and J ends, which lost 0 bases and 10 bases, there was a span of 15 bases. Germline V CDR1 and CDR2: LGHNA, YNFKEQ. The CDR3 contains 15 residues. CDR3 DNA: TGTGCCAGCAGCCAAGATACAAGGGGGGGATCAAAACTGTTTTTT. Amino acid sequence: CASSQDTRGGSKLFF.

The gene calls are TRBV7-8 and TRBJ1-6; D uncertain. V lost 0 bases to trimming and J lost 9 bases, with 15 bases between them. The CDR3 has 16 residues. CDR1 SGHVS and CDR2 FQNEAQ come from the germline V gene. The CDR3 protein is CASSLADGVRGSPLHF. CDR3 nucleotide sequence: TGTGCCAGCAGCTTAGCCGATGGGGTTCGGGGTTCACCCCTCCACTTT.

J is TRBJ2-7 and V is TRBV5-1; 9 bases agree with TRBD2. CDR1 is SGHRS, CDR2 YFSETQ, per germline. The CDR3 consists of 15 residues. Trimming removed 4 bases from V and 3 bases from J; junction bases left unmatched: 8. CDR3 in amino acids: CASSPGPSGDYEQYF. DNA of the CDR3: TGCGCCAGCAGCCCGGGGCCTAGCGGGGACTACGAGCAGTACTTC.